This note documents a single T cell receptor (beta chain) sequence. These data come from a study of CD8 T cells in Susac syndrome. The authors reverse transcribed roughly 0.5 to 1 ug RNA with random hexamers. Multiplex PCR with immunoSEQ amplified the TCR beta CDR3 across 54 Vbeta and 13 Jbeta. Each CDR3 protein gets one entry after TCRdb re-called the immunoSEQ multiplex PCR reads with MiXCR. This sample has 190,000 or so distinct CDR3 sequences; more than 90% occur once, and the top ten carry about 0.09%. The V gene lost 3 bases and the J gene lost 5 bases, with 10 bases spanning the gap. The germline CDR1 and CDR2 sequences are LNHDA and SQIVND (reference sequence). The CDR3 loop spans 13 amino acids. In blood CD8+ and CD4+ T cells, TCR beta underwent sequencing. The study used treatment-naive patients who had stable or active relapsing-remitting disease as multiple sclerosis controls. It was negative isolation that provided the CD8+ and CD4+ T cells, whereas TEMRA cells were enriched by FACS.

This clonotype was sampled from a human donor with multiple sclerosis. The gene calls are TRBV19 and TRBJ2-5, with D possibly matching TRBD2 (5 bases). Sequencing was performed on CD4+ T cells from PBMCs. In nucleotides, the CDR3 is TGTGCCAGTAGTATCCGCGGACTGGAGACCCAGTACTTC. Amino acid sequence: CASSIRGLETQYF.